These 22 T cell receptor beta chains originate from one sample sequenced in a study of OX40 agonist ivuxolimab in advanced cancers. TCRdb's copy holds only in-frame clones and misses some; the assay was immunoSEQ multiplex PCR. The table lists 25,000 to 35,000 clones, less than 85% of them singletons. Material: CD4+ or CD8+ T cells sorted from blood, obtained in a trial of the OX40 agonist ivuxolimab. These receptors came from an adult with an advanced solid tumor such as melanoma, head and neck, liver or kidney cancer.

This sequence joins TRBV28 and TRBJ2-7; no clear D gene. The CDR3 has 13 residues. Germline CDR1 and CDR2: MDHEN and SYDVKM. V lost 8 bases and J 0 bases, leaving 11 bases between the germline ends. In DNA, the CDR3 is TGTGCCAGCTCTACAGATAGCTCCTACGAGCAGTACTTC. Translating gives CASSTDSSYEQYF.

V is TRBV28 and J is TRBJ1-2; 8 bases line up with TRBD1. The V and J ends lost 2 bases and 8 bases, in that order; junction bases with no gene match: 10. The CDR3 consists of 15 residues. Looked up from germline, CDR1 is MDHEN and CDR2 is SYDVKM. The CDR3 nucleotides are TGTGCCAGCAGTTTACGCCTGGACAGGGTGATGGGCTACACCTTC. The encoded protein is CASSLRLDRVMGYTF.

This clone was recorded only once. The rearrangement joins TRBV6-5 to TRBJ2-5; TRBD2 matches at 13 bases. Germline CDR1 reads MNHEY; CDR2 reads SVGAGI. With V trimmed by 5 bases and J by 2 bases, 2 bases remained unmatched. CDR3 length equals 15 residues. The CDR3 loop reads CASSGTSGIQETQYF. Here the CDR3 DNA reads TGTGCCAGCAGTGGGACTAGCGGGATACAAGAGACCCAGTACTTC.

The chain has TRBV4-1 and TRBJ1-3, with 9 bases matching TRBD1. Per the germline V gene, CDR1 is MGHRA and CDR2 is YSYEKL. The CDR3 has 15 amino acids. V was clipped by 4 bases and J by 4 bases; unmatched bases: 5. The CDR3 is CASSPGQGAGNTIYF. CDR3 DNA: TGCGCCAGCAGCCCGGGACAGGGCGCCGGAAACACCATATATTTT.

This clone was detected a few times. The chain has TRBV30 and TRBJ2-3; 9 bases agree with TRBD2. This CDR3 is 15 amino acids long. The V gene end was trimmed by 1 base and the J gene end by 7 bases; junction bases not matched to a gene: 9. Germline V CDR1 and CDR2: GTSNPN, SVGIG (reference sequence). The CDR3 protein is CAWSGLAGARNTQYF. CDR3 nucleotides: TGTGCCTGGAGTGGGTTAGCGGGGGCGCGGAATACGCAGTATTTT.

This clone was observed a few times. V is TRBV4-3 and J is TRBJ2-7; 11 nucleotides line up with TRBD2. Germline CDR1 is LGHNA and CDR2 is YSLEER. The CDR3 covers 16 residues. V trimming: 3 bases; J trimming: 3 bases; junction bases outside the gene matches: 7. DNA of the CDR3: TGCGCCAGCAGCCAGGGTAGCGGGGGGGCTGGCTACGAGCAGTACTTC. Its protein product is CASSQGSGGAGYEQYF.

In DNA form, the CDR3 reads TGTGCCAGCAGCTTGCGGGGCGGGGTTAGTGGGCACTACGAGCAGTACTTC. Protein product: CASSLRGGVSGHYEQYF. The chain carries TRBV11-2 and TRBJ2-7; tentatively, D is TRBD2 (6 bases). Trimming shortened V by 3 bases and J by 3 bases, and 21 bases separated the two germline ends. CDR1 and CDR2 (germline): SGHAT, FQNNGV. This CDR3 contains 17 residues.

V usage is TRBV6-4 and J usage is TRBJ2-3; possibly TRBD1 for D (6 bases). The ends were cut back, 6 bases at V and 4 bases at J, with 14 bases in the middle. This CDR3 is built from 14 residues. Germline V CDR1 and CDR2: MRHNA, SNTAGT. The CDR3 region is CASSPGHEADTQYF. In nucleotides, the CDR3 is TGTGCCAGCAGCCCGGGACACGAGGCAGATACGCAGTATTTT.

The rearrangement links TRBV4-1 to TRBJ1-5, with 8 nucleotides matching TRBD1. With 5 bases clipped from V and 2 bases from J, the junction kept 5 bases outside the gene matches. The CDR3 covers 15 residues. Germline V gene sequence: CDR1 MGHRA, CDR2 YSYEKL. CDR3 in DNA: TGCGCCAGCAGCGCCCAGGGGGCTGGCAATCAGCCCCAGCATTTT. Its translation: CASSAQGAGNQPQHF.

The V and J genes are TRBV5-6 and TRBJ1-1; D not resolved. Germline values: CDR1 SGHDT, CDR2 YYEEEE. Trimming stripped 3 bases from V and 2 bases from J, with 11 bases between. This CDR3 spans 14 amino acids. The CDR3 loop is CASSSALDNTEAFF. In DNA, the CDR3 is TGTGCCAGCAGCTCCGCGTTGGATAACACTGAAGCTTTCTTT.

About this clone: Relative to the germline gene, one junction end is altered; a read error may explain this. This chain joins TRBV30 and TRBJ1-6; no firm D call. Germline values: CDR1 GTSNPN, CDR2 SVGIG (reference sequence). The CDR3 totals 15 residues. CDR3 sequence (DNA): TGTACCTGGAGTGTAAGGCGACTTTTAAATTCACCCCTCCACTTT. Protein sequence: CTWSVRRLLNSPLHF.

The CDR3 DNA follows: TGTGCCAGCAGTGAGGGGGACAGGACTGAAGCTTTCTTT. This sequence encodes CASSEGDRTEAFF. The rearrangement uses TRBV6-1 and TRBJ1-1, with 8 bases aligning to TRBD1. Germline CDR1 is MNHNS and CDR2 is SASEGT. V was clipped by 3 bases and J by 5 bases; unmatched bases: 2. This CDR3 contains 13 residues.

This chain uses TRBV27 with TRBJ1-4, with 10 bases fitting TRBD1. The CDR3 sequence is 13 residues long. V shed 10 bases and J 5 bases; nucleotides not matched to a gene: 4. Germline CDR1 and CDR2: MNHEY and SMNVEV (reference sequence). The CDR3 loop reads CATQGQGNEKLFF. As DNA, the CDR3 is TGTGCCACTCAGGGACAGGGGAATGAAAAACTGTTTTTT.

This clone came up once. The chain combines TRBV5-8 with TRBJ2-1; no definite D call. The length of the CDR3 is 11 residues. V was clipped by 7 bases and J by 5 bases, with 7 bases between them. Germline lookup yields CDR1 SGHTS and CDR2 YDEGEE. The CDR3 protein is CASSIHNEQFF. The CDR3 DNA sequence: TGTGCCAGCTCCATCCACAATGAGCAGTTCTTC. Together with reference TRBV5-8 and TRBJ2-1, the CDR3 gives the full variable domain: EAGVTQSPTHLIKTRGQQATLRCSPISGHTSVYWYQQALGLGLQFLLWYDEGEERNRGNFPPRFSGRQFPNYSSELNVNALELEDSALYLCASSIHNEQFFGPGTRLTVL.

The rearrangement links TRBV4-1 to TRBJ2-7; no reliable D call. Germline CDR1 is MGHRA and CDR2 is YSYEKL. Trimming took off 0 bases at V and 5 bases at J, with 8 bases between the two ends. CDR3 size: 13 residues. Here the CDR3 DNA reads TGCGCCAGCAGCCAAGATATGGTGGACGAGCAGTACTTC. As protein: CASSQDMVDEQYF.

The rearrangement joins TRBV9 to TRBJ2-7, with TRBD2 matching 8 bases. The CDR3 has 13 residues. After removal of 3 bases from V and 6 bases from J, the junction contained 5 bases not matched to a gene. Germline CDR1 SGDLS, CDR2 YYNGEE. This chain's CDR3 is CASSAGGRAEQYF. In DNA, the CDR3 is TGTGCCAGCAGCGCGGGGGGGAGGGCCGAGCAGTACTTC.

The DNA for the CDR3 is TGTGCCACCAGCAGAGACAGGTCAGGGGCCAACGTCCTGACTTTC. Its translation: CATSRDRSGANVLTF. This sequence joins TRBV15 and TRBJ2-6, with D unresolved. V was shortened by 0 bases and J by 4 bases, with 7 bases between the two germline ends. This CDR3 comprises 15 residues. Germline values: CDR1 LNHNV, CDR2 YYDKDF (reference sequence).

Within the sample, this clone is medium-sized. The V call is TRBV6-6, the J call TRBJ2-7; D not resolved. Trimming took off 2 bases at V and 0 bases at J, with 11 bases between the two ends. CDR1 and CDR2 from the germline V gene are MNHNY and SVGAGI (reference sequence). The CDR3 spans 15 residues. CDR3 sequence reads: CASSYMPGSSYEQYF. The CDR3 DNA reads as TGTGCCAGCAGTTACATGCCAGGAAGCTCCTACGAGCAGTACTTC.

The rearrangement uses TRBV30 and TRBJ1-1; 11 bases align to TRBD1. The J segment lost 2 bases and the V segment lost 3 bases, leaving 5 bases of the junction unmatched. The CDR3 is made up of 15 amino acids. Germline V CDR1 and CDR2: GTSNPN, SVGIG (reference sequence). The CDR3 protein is CAWSSGQGANTEAFF. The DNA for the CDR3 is TGTGCCTGGAGCTCCGGACAGGGGGCAAACACTGAAGCTTTCTTT.

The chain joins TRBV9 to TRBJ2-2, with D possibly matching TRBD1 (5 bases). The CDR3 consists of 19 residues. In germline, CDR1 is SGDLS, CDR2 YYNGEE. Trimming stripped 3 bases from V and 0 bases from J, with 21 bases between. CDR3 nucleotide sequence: TGTGCCAGCAGCGAGAACCAGGAGACAGAATTTACGAACACCGGGGAGCTGTTTTTT. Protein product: CASSENQETEFTNTGELFF.

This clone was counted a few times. The CDR3 reads CASSQDGTSGSYEQYF. The CDR3 region has the DNA TGTGCCAGCAGCCAAGATGGGACTAGCGGCTCCTACGAGCAGTACTTC. The chain joins TRBV4-2 to TRBJ2-7, with 11 bases that match TRBD2. This CDR3 is 16 amino acids long. Germline V gene sequence: CDR1 LGHNA, CDR2 YNFKEQ. V dropped 0 bases and J dropped 0; count of bases not matched to a gene: 1.

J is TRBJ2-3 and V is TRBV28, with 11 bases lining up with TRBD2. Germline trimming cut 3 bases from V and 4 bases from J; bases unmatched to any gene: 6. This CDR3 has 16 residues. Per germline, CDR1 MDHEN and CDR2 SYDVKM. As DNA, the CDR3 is TGTGCCAGCAGTTTTCCGCCTAGCGGGAGGTCAGATACGCAGTATTTT. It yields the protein CASSFPPSGRSDTQYF.